A selection of T cell receptor beta chains follows, all from one sample in a study of T-cell reconstitution after alpha-beta-depleted transplantation in children. TCRdb reprocessed the PCR reads with MiXCR, giving one entry per CDR3 protein. The sample consists of about 440,000 distinct CDR3 sequences, roughly two fifths of them appearing once. The specimen was PBMCs, collected before TCRalphabeta/CD19-depleted stem cell transplant. The receptors here all came from a girl aged 2 to 10 with aplastic anemia, due to receive a stem cell transplant. The CDR3 runs from the conserved cysteine through the conserved F or W. Fields, in order: clone size, D gene, V gene, J gene, CDR3 length, CDR3 protein, CDR3 DNA. D genes are given only for firm matches. Clone sizes are given selectively: once, few, many, or a class where the clone is expanded.

abundance: -; d_gene: TRBD2; v_gene: TRBV11-2; j_gene: TRBJ2-3; len: 16; CDR3aa: CASSLEAGAGTDTQYF; CDR3nt: TGTGCCAGCAGCTTAGAAGCGGGGGCGGGCACAGATACGCAGTATTTT
abundance: -; d_gene: TRBD1; v_gene: TRBV20-1; j_gene: TRBJ1-2; len: 15; CDR3aa: CSARESYRGSGGYTF; CDR3nt: TGCAGTGCTAGAGAAAGTTACAGGGGGTCTGGTGGCTACACCTTC
abundance: -; d_gene: -; v_gene: TRBV6-2/TRBV6-3; j_gene: TRBJ2-7; len: 14; CDR3aa: CASSNLHLGLEQYF; CDR3nt: TGTGCCAGCAGTAACCTACACCTAGGTCTCGAGCAGTACTTC
abundance: -; d_gene: TRBD2; v_gene: TRBV20-1; j_gene: TRBJ2-1; len: 19; CDR3aa: CCARSRLAGVKWSYNEQFF; CDR3nt: TGCTGTGCTAGGTCCCGACTAGCGGGAGTAAAGTGGTCCTACAATGAGCAGTTCTTC
abundance: -; d_gene: -; v_gene: TRBV9; j_gene: TRBJ2-1; len: 14; CDR3aa: CASSSQSSLGEQFF; CDR3nt: TGTGCCAGCAGCTCCCAGTCCTCTCTAGGTGAGCAGTTCTTC
abundance: -; d_gene: TRBD2; v_gene: TRBV18; j_gene: TRBJ2-3; len: 14; CDR3aa: CASSPTSGTYTQYF; CDR3nt: TGTGCCAGCTCACCAACTAGCGGGACTTATACGCAGTATTTT
abundance: many; d_gene: TRBD2; v_gene: TRBV20-1; j_gene: TRBJ2-2; len: 15; CDR3aa: CSASSAGGNTGELFF; CDR3nt: TGCAGTGCTAGTTCAGCGGGAGGAAACACCGGGGAGCTGTTTTTT
abundance: -; d_gene: -; v_gene: TRBV20-1; j_gene: TRBJ1-2; len: 13; CDR3aa: CSAPEDSNYGYTF; CDR3nt: TGCAGTGCGCCCGAGGACAGTAACTATGGCTACACCTTC
abundance: many; d_gene: -; v_gene: TRBV5-6; j_gene: TRBJ2-3; len: 14; CDR3aa: CASSLRTSTDTQYF; CDR3nt: TGTGCCAGCAGCCTGCGTACCAGCACAGATACGCAGTATTTT
abundance: few; d_gene: -; v_gene: TRBV20-1; j_gene: TRBJ2-5; len: 13; CDR3aa: CSATRLGGETQYF; CDR3nt: TGCAGTGCTACCCGATTGGGGGGAGAGACCCAGTACTTC
abundance: -; d_gene: -; v_gene: TRBV28; j_gene: TRBJ1-5; len: 14; CDR3aa: CASSFSGSNQPQHF; CDR3nt: TGTGCCAGCAGTTTTTCCGGGAGCAATCAGCCCCAGCATTTT
abundance: many; d_gene: TRBD1; v_gene: TRBV4-3; j_gene: TRBJ1-5; len: 15; CDR3aa: CASSQDMNRGQPQHF; CDR3nt: TGCGCCAGCAGCCAAGATATGAACAGGGGACAGCCCCAGCATTTT
abundance: few; d_gene: -; v_gene: TRBV7-3; j_gene: TRBJ1-6; len: 18; CDR3aa: CASSPQQKQGVGDSPLHF; CDR3nt: TGTGCCAGCAGCCCCCAGCAAAAACAGGGAGTCGGTGATTCACCCCTCCACTTT
abundance: -; d_gene: TRBD2; v_gene: TRBV4-1; j_gene: TRBJ2-7; len: 19; CDR3aa: CASSQDTATTSGRSYEQYF; CDR3nt: TGCGCCAGCAGCCAAGATACCGCCACGACTAGCGGGAGGTCCTACGAGCAGTACTTC